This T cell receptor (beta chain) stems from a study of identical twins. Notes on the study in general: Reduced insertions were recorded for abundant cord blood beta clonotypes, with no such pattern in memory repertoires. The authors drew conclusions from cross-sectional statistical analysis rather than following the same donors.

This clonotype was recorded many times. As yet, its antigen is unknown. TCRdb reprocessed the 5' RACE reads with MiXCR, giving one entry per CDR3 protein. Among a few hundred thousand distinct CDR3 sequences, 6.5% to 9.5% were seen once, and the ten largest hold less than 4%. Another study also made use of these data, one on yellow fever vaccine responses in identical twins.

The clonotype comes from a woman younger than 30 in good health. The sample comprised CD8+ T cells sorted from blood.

The DNA for the CDR3 is TGTGCCATCAGTGAGTCGCAACGGGGGGGCCGCTACAATGAGCAGTTCTTC. It encodes CAISESQRGGRYNEQFF. This chain uses TRBV10-3 with TRBJ2-1, with 8 bases that match TRBD2. V lost 0 bases and J lost 3; bases outside the gene matches: 7. Germline V CDR1 and CDR2: ENHRY, SYGVKD. The CDR3 is 17 residues long.